The 3 T cell receptor beta chains presented below share a single source sample, sequenced in a study of T-cell reconstitution after alpha-beta-depleted transplantation in children. Preparation of the TCRbeta library involved a method that used unique molecular identifiers. MiXCR, run by TCRdb on the PCR reads, gives a single entry per CDR3 protein. The sample consists of about 980,000 distinct CDR3 sequences, about 29% of them appearing once. Material: PBMCs, mostly from graft donor cells, obtained 360 days after TCRalphabeta/CD19-depleted stem cell transplant. The receptors were sampled from a boy in the first two years of life who had a stem cell transplant for SCID, so the T cells may come from the graft donor.

This clonotype was recorded a few times. This chain joins TRBV24-1 and TRBJ2-1, with D possibly being TRBD1 (5 bases). Germline CDR1 is KGHDR and CDR2 is SFDVKD. This CDR3 region has 13 residues. Trimming cost V 4 bases and J 10 bases, with 13 bases left between them. The CDR3 here is CATSEQGLREQFF. In DNA form, the CDR3 reads TGTGCCACCAGTGAGCAGGGCCTTCGAGAGCAGTTCTTC.

The chain combines TRBV5-1 with TRBJ1-2; D uncertain. Germline assignment: CDR1 SGHRS and CDR2 YFSETQ. The ends were cut back, 0 bases at V and 4 bases at J, with 7 bases in the middle. This CDR3 has 13 amino acids. CDR3: CASSLEDPYGYTF. For the CDR3, the DNA is TGCGCCAGCAGCTTGGAGGATCCCTATGGCTACACCTTC.

The chain couples TRBV9 to TRBJ2-7; D is undetermined. Germline V gene lookup returns CDR1 SGDLS and CDR2 YYNGEE. This CDR3 spans 16 amino acids. V lost 0 bases, J lost 0 bases, and 13 bases lay in between. The CDR3 is CASSVGGGKASYEQYF. CDR3 bases: TGTGCCAGCAGCGTAGGTGGCGGTAAGGCCTCCTACGAGCAGTACTTC.